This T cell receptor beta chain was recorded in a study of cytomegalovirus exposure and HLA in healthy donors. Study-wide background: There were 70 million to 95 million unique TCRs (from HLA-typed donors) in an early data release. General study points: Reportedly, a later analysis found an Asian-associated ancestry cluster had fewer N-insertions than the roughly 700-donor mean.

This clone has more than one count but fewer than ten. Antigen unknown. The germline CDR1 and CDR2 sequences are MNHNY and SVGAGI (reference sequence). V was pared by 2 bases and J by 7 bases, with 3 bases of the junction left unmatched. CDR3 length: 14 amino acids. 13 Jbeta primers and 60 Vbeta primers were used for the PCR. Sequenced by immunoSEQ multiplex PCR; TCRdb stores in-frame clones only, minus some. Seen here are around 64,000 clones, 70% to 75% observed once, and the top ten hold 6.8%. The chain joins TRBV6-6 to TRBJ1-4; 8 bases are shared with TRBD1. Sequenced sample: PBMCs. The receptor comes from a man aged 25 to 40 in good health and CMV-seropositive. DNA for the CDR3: TGTGCCAGCAGTTACAAACAGGGGGGTGAAAAACTGTTTTTT. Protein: CASSYKQGGEKLFF.